This TCR beta chain was captured in a study of OX40 agonist ivuxolimab in advanced cancers. Produced via immunoSEQ multiplex PCR; TCRdb's table is partial and in-frame only. Of approximately 17,000 clones listed, 85% to 90% are singletons. Patients were excluded for autoimmune disease history or systemic immunosuppression. The V segment lost 0 bases and the J segment 0 bases; nucleotides outside the gene matches: 7. The germline V gene has CDR1 SGHRS and CDR2 YFSETQ. This CDR3 comprises 18 residues. The source of this sequence is an adult with an advanced solid tumor such as melanoma, head and neck, liver or kidney cancer. This rearrangement joins TRBV5-1 to TRBJ2-2; the match to TRBD2 covers 8 bases. The source material was CD4+ or CD8+ T cells sorted from blood, sampled in a trial of the OX40 agonist ivuxolimab. The CDR3 DNA sequence: TGCGCCAGCAGCTTGGAGGCGGGAGGACTGGCGAACACCGGGGAGCTGTTTTTT. This encodes CASSLEAGGLANTGELFF.